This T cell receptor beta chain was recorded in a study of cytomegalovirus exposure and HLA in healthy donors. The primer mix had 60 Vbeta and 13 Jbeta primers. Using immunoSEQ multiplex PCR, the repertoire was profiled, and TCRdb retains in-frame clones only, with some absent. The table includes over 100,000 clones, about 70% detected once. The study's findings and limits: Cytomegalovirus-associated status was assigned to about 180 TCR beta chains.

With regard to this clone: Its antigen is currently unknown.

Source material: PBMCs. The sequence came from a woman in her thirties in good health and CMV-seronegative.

CDR3 protein: CSAAVRGEGTEAFF. CDR3 in DNA: TGCAGCGCAGCTGTCAGGGGGGAAGGGACTGAAGCTTTCTTT. The V call is TRBV29-1, the J call TRBJ1-1; 7 positions agree with TRBD1. CDR1 is SQVTM and CDR2 is ANQGSEA in the germline V gene. The CDR3 extends over 14 amino acids. The trim removed 7 bases at V and 5 bases at J, leaving 13 bases unmatched.